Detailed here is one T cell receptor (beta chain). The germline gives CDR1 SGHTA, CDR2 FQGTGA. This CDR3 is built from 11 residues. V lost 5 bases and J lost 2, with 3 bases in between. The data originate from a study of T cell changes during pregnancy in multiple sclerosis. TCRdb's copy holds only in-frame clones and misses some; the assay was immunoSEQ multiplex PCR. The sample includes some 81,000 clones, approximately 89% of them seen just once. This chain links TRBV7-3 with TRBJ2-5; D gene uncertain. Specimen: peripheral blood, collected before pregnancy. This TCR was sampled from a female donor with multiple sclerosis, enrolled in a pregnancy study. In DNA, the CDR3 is TGTGCCAGCAGCCCTCAAGAGACCCAGTACTTC. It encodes CASSPQETQYF.